This entry features one TCR beta chain sequence. Its specificity is not known. Brentuximab vedotin exposure varied, and every patient relapsed after autologous stem cell transplantation. These data belong to a study of PD-1 blockade in classical Hodgkin lymphoma. Overall study context: Treatment was intravenous nivolumab, 3 mg/kg every 2 weeks, until progression.

J gave up 4 bases and V 4 bases, and 1 base lay outside the gene matches. Germline V gives CDR1 SGHDT, CDR2 YYEEEE. CDR3 length: 12 amino acids. The study's findings and limits: TCR diversity in CD4+, not CD8+, cells rose significantly by C4D1. When set against healthy donors, newly diagnosed patients were reported to show lower baseline TCR diversity.

The method was immunoSEQ multiplex PCR; TCRdb's version includes in-frame clones alone and lacks a portion of them. The table includes roughly 90,000 clones, roughly 81% detected once. The clonotype originates from a human donor with classical Hodgkin lymphoma. Sequencing was performed on peripheral blood mononuclear cells (PBMCs), taken before the second cycle of nivolumab. V usage is TRBV5-6 and J usage is TRBJ2-7; 8 bases align to TRBD1. This CDR3 reads CASSRTGYEQYF. CDR3 in DNA: TGTGCCAGCAGCCGGACAGGGTACGAGCAGTACTTC.